This T cell receptor (beta chain) appears in the sequencing data of a study of Graves' ophthalmopathy and Graves' hyperthyroidism. At the level of the study: Untreated patients at initial diagnosis provided peripheral blood.

The CDR3 is made up of 15 amino acids. V lost 3 bases to trimming and J lost 7 bases; unmatched junction nucleotides: 5. Germline-derived CDR1 and CDR2 are SNHLY and FYNNEI. Amplification from RNA transcripts yielded the TCR beta CDR3 regions. Scientists carried out first-round RT-PCR using HTBI primers and then a second-round multiplex PCR. MiXCR, run by TCRdb on the multiplex PCR reads, gives a single entry per CDR3 protein. The sample carries about 700,000 distinct CDR3 sequences, approximately 40% recorded once. In donors with ophthalmopathy, activity was moderate-to-severe, with CAS ≥3, NOSPECS ≥4 and duration under 3 months. As concerns this clonotype: Its antigen remains unidentified.

Study outcomes and limitations: Blood repertoires reportedly contained most expanded thyroid clonotypes above 0.001 frequency. Ophthalmopathy progression predictions by the model showed 72.22% specificity and roughly 71% sensitivity.

This clonotype was obtained from an adult man with Graves' ophthalmopathy. V and J are TRBV2 and TRBJ1-6, with TRBD1 matching over 8 bases. Sample: peripheral blood. The CDR3 nucleotides are TGTGCCAGCAGTGAGGACAGGGCGTCCAATTCACCCCTCCACTTT. Translated, it gives CASSEDRASNSPLHF.